The next 29 T cell receptor beta chains were all read from a single sample in a study of cytomegalovirus exposure and HLA in healthy donors. Produced via immunoSEQ multiplex PCR; TCRdb's table is partial and in-frame only. The sample records some 190,000 clones, more than 75% being singletons. The source material was PBMCs. The receptors come from a woman aged 18-29 years in good health and CMV-seronegative.

The rearrangement links TRBV9 to TRBJ2-1, with TRBD2 matching over 10 bases. The CDR3 runs to 16 residues. V trimming: 0 bases; J trimming: 7 bases; junction bases outside the gene matches: 7. Germline loops: CDR1 SGDLS, CDR2 YYNGEE. The CDR3 region is CASSVVSAGGPNEQFF. CDR3 nucleotides: TGTGCCAGCAGCGTAGTTTCAGCGGGAGGGCCTAATGAGCAGTTCTTC.

J is TRBJ1-1 and V is TRBV4-1; no clear D gene. V lost 6 bases, J lost 5 bases, and 16 bases lay in between. Germline V gene sequence: CDR1 MGHRA, CDR2 YSYEKL. This CDR3 contains 14 residues. Here the CDR3 reads CASSHGEGPTEAFF. Written as DNA, the CDR3 is TGCGCCAGCAGTCACGGGGAAGGGCCGACTGAAGCTTTCTTT.

The chain links TRBV4-2 to TRBJ2-2; 8 bases are a match to TRBD2. CDR1 and CDR2 (germline): LGHNA, YNFKEQ. This CDR3 spans 16 amino acids. V dropped 0 bases and J dropped 6; count of bases not matched to a gene: 6. The chain's CDR3 is CASSQDASGSPGELFF. In DNA form, the CDR3 reads TGTGCCAGCAGCCAAGATGCGAGCGGGAGCCCCGGGGAGCTGTTTTTT.

This chain connects TRBV30 to TRBJ1-6; TRBD1 is a possible D gene (5 bases). Trimming cost V 4 bases and J 4 bases, with 20 bases left between them. Per germline, CDR1 GTSNPN and CDR2 SVGIG (reference sequence). The CDR3 is 17 residues long. Written as DNA, the CDR3 is TGTGCCTGGAATGTGGTGAGGACAACTGTTTATAATTCACCCCTCCACTTT. This translates into CAWNVVRTTVYNSPLHF.

The chain has TRBV7-9 and TRBJ2-3; TRBD2 matches 12 bases. Germline V lookup: CDR1 SEHNR, CDR2 FQNEAQ (reference sequence). This CDR3 is 17 amino acids long. The V and J ends lost 4 bases and 4 bases, in that order; junction bases with no gene match: 9. The CDR3 DNA sequence: TGTGCCAGCAGCTGGGCTAGCGGGAGGGCCTCCCCAGATACGCAGTATTTT. This translates into CASSWASGRASPDTQYF.

The V and J genes are TRBV30 and TRBJ2-2; 10 positions agree with TRBD2. The V segment lost 2 bases and the J segment 3 bases; nucleotides outside the gene matches: 6. This CDR3 contains 16 residues. Germline values: CDR1 GTSNPN, CDR2 SVGIG (reference sequence). The CDR3 bases are TGTGCCTGGAGTAGCAAAGCGGGAGGGTACACCGGGGAGCTGTTTTTT. It yields the protein CAWSSKAGGYTGELFF.

This chain joins TRBV6-4 and TRBJ2-3; 8 nucleotides agree with TRBD1. The germline V gene has CDR1 MRHNA and CDR2 SNTAGT. The CDR3 contains 15 residues. J lost 3 bases, V lost 4 bases, and 6 bases had no gene match. The CDR3 loop reads CASSAGQGETDTQYF. The CDR3 DNA sequence: TGTGCCAGCAGTGCCGGACAGGGCGAGACAGATACGCAGTATTTT.

This clone appeared a single time. The genes are TRBV19 and TRBJ1-3, with D perhaps matching TRBD1 (6 bases). The CDR3 loop spans 15 amino acids. Trimming left V 2 bases short and J 4 bases short, with 12 bases between. CDR1 is LNHDA and CDR2 is SQIVND in the germline V gene (reference sequence). CDR3 protein: CASSIRTARGNTIYF. The CDR3 DNA sequence: TGTGCCAGTAGTATACGGACAGCTCGCGGAAACACCATATATTTT.

The chain uses TRBV18 and TRBJ1-2, with 9 bases that match TRBD1. Germline-derived CDR1 and CDR2 are KGHSH and LQKENI. J gave up 4 bases and V 4 bases, and 7 bases lay outside the gene matches. The CDR3 runs to 15 residues. The CDR3, as DNA: TGTGCCAGCTCACACCGGACAGGGGACTTCTATGGCTACACCTTC. As protein: CASSHRTGDFYGYTF.

The gene calls are TRBV5-1 and TRBJ1-2; tentatively, D is TRBD1 (6 bases). CDR1 SGHRS and CDR2 YFSETQ come from the germline V gene. This CDR3 contains 17 residues. The V end lost 2 bases, the J end lost 4 bases, and 21 bases lay between the germline ends. The CDR3 bases are TGCGCCAGCAGCTTTGGCAGGGGTGGGGTTAAAAGCTATGGCTACACCTTC. This translates into CASSFGRGGVKSYGYTF.

J is TRBJ1-6 and V is TRBV15; 7 nucleotides align to TRBD1. Germline CDR1 is LNHNV and CDR2 is YYDKDF (reference sequence). After removal of 3 bases from V and 10 bases from J, the junction contained 9 bases not matched to a gene. This CDR3 comprises 15 residues. CDR3 DNA sequence: TGTGCCACCAGCAGTTCCGGACAGGAGTACTCACCCCTCCACTTT. Encoded protein: CATSSSGQEYSPLHF.

The genes are TRBV6-6 and TRBJ1-1; D may be TRBD1 (5 bases). The CDR3 runs 14 residues. The ends were cut back, 2 bases at V and 0 bases at J, with 7 bases in the middle. The V gene's germline CDR1 is MNHNY and CDR2 SVGAGI (reference sequence). The CDR3: CASSYGHLNTEAFF. CDR3 coding DNA: TGTGCCAGCAGTTACGGACACTTGAACACTGAAGCTTTCTTT.

The DNA of the CDR3 is TGTGCCAGCAGCTCCCGCGGGGGAAACACCATATATTTT. Its translation is CASSSRGGNTIYF. The chain links TRBV7-2 to TRBJ1-3; D call uncertain. The V end was cut by 4 bases, the J end by 4 bases, with 8 bases between. The CDR3 runs to 13 residues. The germline V gene has CDR1 SGHTA and CDR2 FQGNSA.

This clone showed up just once. The chain couples TRBV6-1 to TRBJ2-7; D is uncertain. The CDR3 is made up of 11 amino acids. V lost 4 bases and J 4 bases, leaving 5 bases between the germline ends. Per the germline V gene, CDR1 is MNHNS and CDR2 is SASEGT. The CDR3 here is CASSAVYEQYF. CDR3 DNA sequence: TGTGCCAGCAGTGCCGTTTACGAGCAGTACTTC.

The chain recombines TRBV5-1 with TRBJ1-2, with D possibly being TRBD1 (6 bases). CDR3 size: 14 residues. V lost 5 bases, J lost 2 bases, and 13 bases lay in between. CDR1 SGHRS and CDR2 YFSETQ come from the germline V gene. The CDR3 here is CASSPAGENYGYTF. CDR3 sequence (DNA): TGCGCCAGCAGTCCCGCAGGGGAGAACTATGGCTACACCTTC.

The chain combines TRBV10-1 with TRBJ1-1, with D perhaps matching TRBD1 (6 bases). The V end lost 2 bases, the J end lost 5 bases, and 12 bases lay between the germline ends. The CDR3 has 14 residues. In germline, CDR1 is WNHNN, CDR2 SYGVQD (reference sequence). For the CDR3, the DNA is TGCGCCAGCAGTGAGGCGGACAGTCGGACTGAAGCTTTCTTT. Its protein product is CASSEADSRTEAFF.

The chain has TRBV5-6 and TRBJ1-5, with D possibly being TRBD1 (6 bases). The V gene lost 4 bases and the J gene lost 2 bases, with 22 bases spanning the gap. Germline CDR1 and CDR2: SGHDT and YYEEEE. This CDR3 has 18 amino acids. CDR3 loop: CASSATLRGLRGNQPQHF. In DNA, the CDR3 is TGTGCCAGCAGCGCGACCCTCAGGGGTCTAAGGGGCAATCAGCCCCAGCATTTT. Looking up the rest from reference TRBV5-6 and TRBJ1-5 gives the full variable domain: DAGVTQSPTHLIKTRGQQVTLRCSPKSGHDTVSWYQQALGQGPQFIFQYYEEEERQRGNFPDRFSGHQFPNYSSELNVNALLLGDSALYLCASSATLRGLRGNQPQHFGDGTRLSIL.

This sequence joins TRBV4-1 and TRBJ2-7; the D is unclear. The CDR3 is 13 amino acids. In germline, CDR1 is MGHRA, CDR2 YSYEKL. Trimming removed 4 bases from V and 1 base from J, with 8 bases in between. CDR3: CASSLITSYEQYF. The CDR3 DNA sequence: TGCGCCAGCAGCCTGATTACTTCCTACGAGCAGTACTTC.

The J gene is TRBJ2-2, the V gene TRBV27; 9 nucleotides align to TRBD1. The V gene end was trimmed by 10 bases and the J gene end by 4 bases; junction bases not matched to a gene: 7. Per germline, CDR1 MNHEY and CDR2 SMNVEV (reference sequence). The length of the CDR3 is 14 residues. The CDR3 here is CATGGTGLTGELFF. DNA for the CDR3: TGTGCCACCGGCGGGACAGGGCTCACCGGGGAGCTGTTTTTT.

CDR3 DNA: TGCGCCAGCAGCGTAGGCGGTCCGGGACAGGGGTTTACTTTCTTT. It encodes CASSVGGPGQGFTFF. This chain uses TRBV5-1 with TRBJ1-1; 10 bases are a match to TRBD1. This CDR3 has 15 amino acids. Trimming at V came to 4 bases and at J to 12 bases, leaving 15 bases not matched to a gene. The germline V gene encodes CDR1 SGHRS and CDR2 YFSETQ.

The chain recombines TRBV23-1 with TRBJ1-2; perhaps TRBD1 as D (6 bases). TRBV23-1 is treated as an ORF (open reading frame) with a function not yet certain. V lost 1 base to trimming and J lost 4 bases, with 19 bases between them. The length of the CDR3 is 17 residues. In DNA form, the CDR3 reads TGCGCCAGCAGTCAATTCCGGGACACCCGGACAACCTATGGCTACACCTTC. Its translation: CASSQFRDTRTTYGYTF.

This rearrangement joins TRBV19 to TRBJ1-5; TRBD1 agrees at 9 bases. V lost 4 bases, J lost 6 bases, and 7 bases stayed unmatched. The CDR3 loop spans 15 amino acids. CDR1 LNHDA and CDR2 SQIVND come from the germline V gene (reference sequence). As DNA, the CDR3 is TGTGCCAGTAGTACCACAGGGGGCTCAAGTCAGCCCCAGCATTTT. This translates into CASSTTGGSSQPQHF.

The V call is TRBV6-1, the J call TRBJ2-1; 7 positions match TRBD2. The CDR3 totals 13 residues. Germline V gene sequence: CDR1 MNHNS, CDR2 SASEGT. The ends lost 10 bases at V and 2 bases at J; junction bases unmatched: 5. The CDR3 loop is CATREVPYNEQFF. CDR3 DNA sequence: TGTGCCACCCGGGAGGTACCCTACAATGAGCAGTTCTTC.

In this sample, this clone turned up a few times. The V and J genes are TRBV28 and TRBJ2-7; D not resolved. CDR3 length: 11 residues. Germline loops: CDR1 MDHEN, CDR2 SYDVKM. Trimming pared 7 bases from V and 2 bases from J, leaving 6 bases between. CDR3 nucleotide sequence: TGTGCCAGCACCAGTACCTACGAGCAGTACTTC. This translates into CASTSTYEQYF.

The CDR3 loop is CASSVATGTYTEAFF. CDR3 coding DNA: TGTGCCAGCAGCGTAGCTACAGGGACGTACACTGAAGCTTTCTTT. J is TRBJ1-1 and V is TRBV9; tentatively, D is TRBD1 (6 bases). Germline CDR1 is SGDLS and CDR2 is YYNGEE. The CDR3 has 15 residues. Trimming cost V 0 bases and J 3 bases, with 12 bases left between them.

This chain connects TRBV9 to TRBJ2-7, with D possibly being TRBD1 (7 bases). This CDR3 is built from 14 residues. Germline V gene sequence: CDR1 SGDLS, CDR2 YYNGEE. Between the trimmed V and J ends, which lost 4 bases and 7 bases, there was a span of 18 bases. For the CDR3, the DNA is TGTGCCAGCAGCTCCCCGGAGGGGGCGGGGGAGCAGTACTTC. Translation gives CASSSPEGAGEQYF.

This clone was observed a handful of times. The genes are TRBV15 and TRBJ2-2; 10 nucleotides line up with TRBD2. Looked up from germline, CDR1 is LNHNV and CDR2 is YYDKDF (reference sequence). V lost 8 bases and J lost 3; bases outside the gene matches: 6. The CDR3 length is 15 residues. In DNA form, the CDR3 reads TGTGCCACCGCACCTGGGACTAGCGACACCGGGGAGCTGTTTTTT. This sequence encodes CATAPGTSDTGELFF.

The chain recombines TRBV5-6 with TRBJ2-7; D not resolved. Germline V gene data show CDR1 as SGHDT and CDR2 as YYEEEE. Trimming pared 0 bases from V and 2 bases from J, leaving 9 bases between. This CDR3 contains 14 residues. The CDR3: CASSLVYTTYEQYF. CDR3 nucleotide sequence: TGTGCCAGCAGCTTGGTCTATACTACCTACGAGCAGTACTTC.

The table lists this clone with a count of one. The V call is TRBV5-1, the J call TRBJ2-2; weak D call: TRBD1 (6 bases). Per germline, CDR1 SGHRS and CDR2 YFSETQ. Trimming left V 3 bases short and J 7 bases short, with 16 bases between. The CDR3 length is 15 residues. The CDR3 DNA follows: TGCGCCAGCAGCTCCGACGGCAGGGGCAGCGGGGAGCTGTTTTTT. Protein: CASSSDGRGSGELFF.